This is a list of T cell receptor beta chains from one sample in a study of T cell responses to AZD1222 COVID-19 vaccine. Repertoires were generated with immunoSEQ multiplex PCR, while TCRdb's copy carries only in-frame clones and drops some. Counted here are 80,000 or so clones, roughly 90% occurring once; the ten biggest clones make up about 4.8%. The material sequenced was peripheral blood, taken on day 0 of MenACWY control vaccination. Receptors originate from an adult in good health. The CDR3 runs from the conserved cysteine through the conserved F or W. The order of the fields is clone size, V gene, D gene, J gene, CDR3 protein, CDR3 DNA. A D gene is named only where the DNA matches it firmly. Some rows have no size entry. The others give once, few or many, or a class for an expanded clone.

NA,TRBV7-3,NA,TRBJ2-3,CASSLLATSTDTQYF,TGTGCCAGCAGCTTACTAGCAACTAGCACAGATACGCAGTATTTT
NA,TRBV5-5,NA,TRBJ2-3,CASSFAPGTDTQYF,TGTGCCAGCAGCTTCGCCCCGGGGACAGATACGCAGTATTTT
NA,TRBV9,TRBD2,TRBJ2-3,CASSQRASGGTDTQYF,TGTGCCAGCAGCCAGAGGGCTAGCGGGGGCACAGATACGCAGTATTTT
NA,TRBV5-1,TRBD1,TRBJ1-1,CASSFQGVGTEAFF,TGCGCCAGCAGCTTCCAGGGGGTCGGGACTGAAGCTTTCTTT
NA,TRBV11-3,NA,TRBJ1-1,CASSFEAEAFF,TGTGCCAGCAGCTTTGAAGCTGAAGCTTTCTTT
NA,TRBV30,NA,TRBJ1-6,CAWRGSSYNSPLHF,TGTGCCTGGAGGGGGTCCTCCTATAATTCACCCCTCCACTTT
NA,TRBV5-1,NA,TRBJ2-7,CASSLGGAKDEQYF,TGCGCCAGCAGCTTAGGGGGGGCTAAGGACGAGCAGTACTTC
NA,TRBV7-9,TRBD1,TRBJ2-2,CASSGGTGQGPANTGELFF,TGTGCCAGCAGCGGAGGGACAGGACAGGGGCCCGCGAACACCGGGGAGCTGTTTTTT
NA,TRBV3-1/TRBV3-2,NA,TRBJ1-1,CASSLPAGRGGTEAFF,TGTGCCAGCAGCTTACCGGCGGGGCGGGGGGGCACTGAAGCTTTCTTT
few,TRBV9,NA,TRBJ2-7,CASSVGSASHEQYF,TGTGCCAGCAGCGTAGGAAGCGCATCCCACGAGCAGTACTTC
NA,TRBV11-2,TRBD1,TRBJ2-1,CASSLDTGVHNEQFF,TGTGCCAGCAGCTTAGATACAGGGGTCCACAATGAGCAGTTCTTC
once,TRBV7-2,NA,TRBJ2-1,CASSLGGGSYNEQFF,TGTGCCAGCAGCTTAGGTGGGGGGTCCTACAATGAGCAGTTCTTC
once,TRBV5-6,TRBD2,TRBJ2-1,CASSLAGSNEQFF,TGTGCCAGCAGCCTAGCGGGGAGCAATGAGCAGTTCTTC
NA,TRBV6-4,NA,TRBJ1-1,CASSRQPNTEAFF,TGTGCCAGCAGTCGACAGCCCAACACTGAAGCTTTCTTT
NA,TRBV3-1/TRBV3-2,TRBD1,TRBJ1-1,CASSQVDRGEAFF,TGTGCCAGCAGCCAAGTCGACAGGGGTGAAGCTTTCTTT
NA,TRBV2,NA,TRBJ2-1,CASSDGMSSYNEQFF,TGTGCCAGCAGTGACGGCATGAGCTCCTACAATGAGCAGTTCTTC
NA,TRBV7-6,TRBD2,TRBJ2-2,CASSPQTSGGVSGELFF,TGTGCCAGCAGCCCCCAGACTAGCGGGGGGGTTTCCGGGGAGCTGTTTTTT
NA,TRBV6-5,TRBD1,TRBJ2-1,CASAQGAYNEQFF,TGTGCCAGTGCCCAGGGGGCCTACAATGAGCAGTTCTTC
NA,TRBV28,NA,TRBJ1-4,CASRSVGIEKLFF,TGTGCCAGCAGATCCGTGGGTATTGAAAAACTGTTTTTT
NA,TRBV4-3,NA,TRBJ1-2,CASSQVAAEYGYTF,TGCGCCAGCAGCCAAGTCGCGGCCGAGTATGGCTACACCTTC
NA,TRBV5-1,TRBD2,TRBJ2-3,CASSVGLAGDTQYF,TGCGCCAGCAGCGTGGGACTAGCGGGGGATACGCAGTATTTT
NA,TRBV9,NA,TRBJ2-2,CASSVRGAKTGELFF,TGTGCCAGCAGCGTAAGGGGGGCGAAAACCGGGGAGCTGTTTTTT
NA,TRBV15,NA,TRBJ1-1,CATSRDRALETEAFF,TGTGCCACCAGCAGAGATCGCGCCCTCGAAACTGAAGCTTTCTTT
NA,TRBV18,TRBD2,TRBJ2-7,CASSPTSGGAVEQYF,TGTGCCAGCTCACCGACTAGCGGGGGGGCTGTTGAGCAGTACTTC
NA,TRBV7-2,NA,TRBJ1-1,CASSSRPEAFF,TGTGCCAGCAGCTCCCGCCCAGAAGCTTTCTTT
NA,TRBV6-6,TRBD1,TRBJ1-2,CAHSSGGRNYGYTF,TGTGCCCATAGCTCAGGGGGCCGGAACTATGGCTACACCTTC
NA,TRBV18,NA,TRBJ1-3,CASSSGISSGNTIYF,TGTGCCAGCTCATCCGGTATATCCTCTGGAAACACCATATATTTT
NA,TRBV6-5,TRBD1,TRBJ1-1,CASQKTTGPNTEAFF,TGTGCCAGCCAAAAAACGACAGGGCCGAACACTGAAGCTTTCTTT
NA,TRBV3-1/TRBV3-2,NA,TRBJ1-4,CASSFTGSYNEKLFF,TGTGCCAGCAGCTTCACAGGGTCTTATAATGAAAAACTGTTTTTT
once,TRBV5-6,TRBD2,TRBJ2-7,CASSSLTSGGPYEQYF,TGTGCCAGCAGCTCCCTGACTAGCGGGGGTCCCTACGAGCAGTACTTC
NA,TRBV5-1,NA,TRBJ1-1,CASSPLRTAEAFF,TGCGCCAGCAGCCCCCTGAGAACTGCTGAAGCTTTCTTT
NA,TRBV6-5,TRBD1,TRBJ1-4,CASSYSGTGSEKLFF,TGTGCCAGCAGTTACTCCGGGACAGGGAGTGAAAAACTGTTTTTT
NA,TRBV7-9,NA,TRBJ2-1,CASSFGTKGDEQFF,TGTGCCAGCAGCTTCGGGACCAAAGGCGATGAGCAGTTCTTC
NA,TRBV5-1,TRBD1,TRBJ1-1,CASGPTGVNTEAFF,TGCGCCAGCGGCCCGACAGGGGTGAACACTGAAGCTTTCTTT
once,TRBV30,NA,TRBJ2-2,CAWRSSGELFF,TGTGCCTGGAGATCGTCCGGGGAGCTGTTTTTT
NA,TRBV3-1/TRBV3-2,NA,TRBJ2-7,CASSRGASYEQYF,TGTGCCAGCAGCCGGGGGGCCTCCTACGAGCAGTACTTC
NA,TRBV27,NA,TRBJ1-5,CASSYRGFTGINQPQHF,TGTGCCAGCAGTTATAGGGGTTTCACAGGGATTAATCAGCCCCAGCATTTT
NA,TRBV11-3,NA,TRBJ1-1,CASSLSNTEAFF,TGTGCCAGCAGCTTAAGTAACACTGAAGCTTTCTTT
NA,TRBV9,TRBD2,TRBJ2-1,CASSAVAGGHEQFF,TGTGCCAGCAGCGCCGTAGCGGGGGGACACGAGCAGTTCTTC
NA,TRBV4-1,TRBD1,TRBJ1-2,CASSQATGAHTF,TGCGCCAGCAGCCAAGCAACAGGGGCCCACACCTTC
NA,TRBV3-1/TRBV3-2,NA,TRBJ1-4,CASSQPSYNEKLFF,TGTGCCAGCAGCCAACCCAGCTATAATGAAAAACTGTTTTTT